The 11 T cell receptor beta chains below all came from one sample that was sequenced in a study of technical replicates of blood from a handful of donors. Only in-frame clones appear in the TCRdb table, and some are missing; sequencing was by immunoSEQ multiplex PCR. The sample lists some 48,000 clones, roughly 95% seen once, with 0.39% in the top ten. Sequenced: T cells isolated from PBMCs. These receptors came from a human donor in good health.

This clone came up once. This sequence joins TRBV27 and TRBJ2-7; 10 nucleotides line up with TRBD2. The CDR3 runs to 16 residues. Unmatched junction bases numbered 6, after V lost 2 bases and J lost 2 bases. Germline V CDR1 and CDR2: MNHEY, SMNVEV (reference sequence). Written as DNA, the CDR3 is TGTGCCAGCAGTTTAAGGGGACTAGCGACAACCTACGAGCAGTACTTC. Protein product: CASSLRGLATTYEQYF.

The chain carries TRBV4-1 and TRBJ2-1; 9 bases map to TRBD1. The germline gives CDR1 MGHRA, CDR2 YSYEKL. J gave up 8 bases and V 4 bases, and 6 bases lay outside the gene matches. The CDR3 loop spans 14 amino acids. For the CDR3, the DNA is TGCGCCAGCAGCCCGCAGACAGGGGGTTATGAGCAGTTCTTC. Its translation is CASSPQTGGYEQFF.

This sequence joins TRBV10-3 and TRBJ2-7, with D possibly TRBD2 on 6 matching bases. CDR1 and CDR2 (germline): ENHRY, SYGVKD. This CDR3 has 14 residues. Trimming stripped 0 bases from V and 3 bases from J, with 9 bases between. In DNA form, the CDR3 reads TGTGCCATCAGTGAGTCGACTAGTGTCTACGAGCAGTACTTC. Its protein is CAISESTSVYEQYF.

The gene calls are TRBV5-4 and TRBJ1-2, with D tentatively TRBD1 (5 bases). Between the trimmed V and J ends, which lost 0 bases and 4 bases, there was a span of 13 bases. CDR1 is SGHNT, CDR2 YYREEE, per germline (reference sequence). This CDR3 has 15 amino acids. The CDR3 region is CASSLGSGSRYGYTF. CDR3 sequence (DNA): TGTGCCAGCAGCTTGGGCTCAGGGTCACGCTATGGCTACACCTTC.

This chain uses TRBV30 with TRBJ1-5; 10 bases are a match to TRBD1. The CDR3 totals 13 residues. Germline V lookup: CDR1 GTSNPN, CDR2 SVGIG (reference sequence). The V gene end was trimmed by 4 bases and the J gene end by 9 bases; junction bases not matched to a gene: 6. CDR3 bases: TGTGCCTGGACTTTGGGACAGGGGACGCCCCAGCATTTT. Translated: CAWTLGQGTPQHF.

The chain recombines TRBV5-6 with TRBJ2-7; 7 bases align to TRBD1. There are 13 residues in the CDR3. Germline lookup yields CDR1 SGHDT and CDR2 YYEEEE. The J segment lost 3 bases and the V segment lost 2 bases, leaving 2 bases of the junction unmatched. DNA of the CDR3: TGTGCCAGCAGCTTTACAGGGGACTACGAGCAGTACTTC. Residues: CASSFTGDYEQYF. The full variable domain, completed using reference TRBV5-6 and TRBJ2-7, is DAGVTQSPTHLIKTRGQQVTLRCSPKSGHDTVSWYQQALGQGPQFIFQYYEEEERQRGNFPDRFSGHQFPNYSSELNVNALLLGDSALYLCASSFTGDYEQYFGPGTRLTVT.

The J gene is TRBJ1-4, the V gene TRBV6-5; D is possibly TRBD1 (5 bases). Germline CDR1 and CDR2: MNHEY and SVGAGI. V was cut by 2 bases and J by 6 bases, with 10 bases left in between. This CDR3 contains 14 residues. CDR3 region: CASSYGQGDEKLFF. The CDR3 DNA is TGTGCCAGCAGTTACGGGCAGGGTGATGAAAAACTGTTTTTT.

The chain uses TRBV27 and TRBJ1-3; 9 nucleotides match TRBD1. J was trimmed by 0 bases and V by 7 bases; bases with no gene match: 4. Germline-derived CDR1 and CDR2 are MNHEY and SMNVEV (reference sequence). The CDR3 spans 15 residues. The CDR3 nucleotides read TGTGCCAGCAAAACGGGACAGGGCTCTGGAAACACCATATATTTT. Translated: CASKTGQGSGNTIYF.

The chain employs TRBV5-4 and TRBJ2-5; maybe TRBD2 (6 bases). Gene TRBJ2-7 matches the end of the DNA better, so the J call may be wrong. Germline V gene lookup returns CDR1 SGHNT and CDR2 YYREEE (reference sequence). The CDR3 is 13 amino acids. In nucleotides, the CDR3 is TGTGCCAGCAGCTTCGGGGGATACTACGAGCAGTACTTC. Encoded protein: CASSFGGYYEQYF.

This clone has a single count. The V and J genes are TRBV5-4 and TRBJ2-3; 9 nucleotides align to TRBD2. J lost 4 bases, V lost 0 bases, and 6 bases had no gene match. Germline assignment: CDR1 SGHNT and CDR2 YYREEE (reference sequence). This CDR3 is built from 16 residues. The CDR3 DNA reads TGTGCCAGCAGCTTGGTTAGCGGGAGTTTAGCAGATACGCAGTATTTT. Translated, it gives CASSLVSGSLADTQYF.

This chain joins TRBV7-7 and TRBJ2-2; 7 nucleotides align to TRBD1. The CDR3 consists of 16 residues. J lost 2 bases, V lost 5 bases, and 8 bases had no gene match. Germline V gene sequence: CDR1 SSHAT, CDR2 FNYEAQ (reference sequence). The CDR3 reads CASSARDSINTGELFF. In DNA, the CDR3 is TGTGCCAGCAGCGCAAGGGACAGCATTAACACCGGGGAGCTGTTTTTT.